The rows below give T cell receptor beta chains drawn from one sample of a study of beta chain features in type 1 diabetes. The repertoire was sequenced with immunoSEQ multiplex PCR; TCRdb's copy has only in-frame clones and lacks some. The sample shows some 44,000 clones, roughly 70% of them seen only once. The sequenced sample consisted of Tregs from blood. Receptors were obtained from a woman aged 18-35 years with type 1 diabetes. Each CDR3 is given with its conserved first and last residue. A D gene is named only where the DNA matches it firmly. For some rows the clone size is stated as once, few or many, or as a class when expanded; others skip it.

size,J,V,D,DNA,CDR3
NA,TRBJ2-3,TRBV5-1,NA,TGCGCCAGCAGCTTGGTTCCGACAGATACGCAGTATTTT,CASSLVPTDTQYF
NA,TRBJ1-1,TRBV5-6,NA,TGTGCCAGCAGCTTGCTGGACAGTATGAACACTGAAGCTTTCTTT,CASSLLDSMNTEAFF
NA,TRBJ2-7,TRBV2,TRBD2,TGTGCCAGCAGTGAGAACGGACTAGCGGGAGACGAGCAGTACTTC,CASSENGLAGDEQYF
few,TRBJ2-3,TRBV7-8,TRBD2,TGTGCCAGCAGCTTAAAACTCGGGGTGGTAGCGGGGGTCTACACAGATACGCAGTATTTT,CASSLKLGVVAGVYTDTQYF
NA,TRBJ2-7,TRBV20-1,TRBD1,TGCAGTGCCCCGACAGGGTCCGAGCAGTACTTC,CSAPTGSEQYF
NA,TRBJ2-1,TRBV7-2,TRBD2,TGTGCCAGCAGCTTACAACTAGCGGGGGACAATGAGCAGTTCTTC,CASSLQLAGDNEQFF
few,TRBJ1-2,TRBV18,NA,TGTGCCAGCTCACGTGACAGGCGGCCCGGAGATGGCTACACCTTC,CASSRDRRPGDGYTF
NA,TRBJ2-5,TRBV7-9,NA,TGTGCCAGCAGCTTAGTAGGGGTGGAGACCCAGTACTTC,CASSLVGVETQYF
few,TRBJ2-7,TRBV19,TRBD2,TGTGCCAGTAGTGTCGTGGGACTAGCATCCTACGAGCAGTACTTC,CASSVVGLASYEQYF
NA,TRBJ2-7,TRBV5-1,TRBD2,TGCGCCAGCAGCTTGGCCCCTAGCGGAACCTACGAGCAGTACTTC,CASSLAPSGTYEQYF
NA,TRBJ2-6,TRBV6-6,TRBD1,TGTGCCAGCACCGGGACAGGGGGCTTTGGGGCCAACGTCCTGACTTTC,CASTGTGGFGANVLTF
NA,TRBJ1-6,TRBV7-2,NA,TGTGCCAGCAGCTTAGTTCCGGTCAATTCACCCCTCCACTTT,CASSLVPVNSPLHF
NA,TRBJ2-7,TRBV7-9,TRBD1,TGTGCCAGCAGCTATTATTCCGGGACAGTTCCCTACGAGCAGTACTTC,CASSYYSGTVPYEQYF
once,TRBJ2-5,TRBV6-5,NA,TGTGCCAGCAGCCTCCGGGACACCCAAGAGACCCAGTACTTC,CASSLRDTQETQYF
few,TRBJ2-5,TRBV7-2,TRBD2,TGTGCCAGCAGCTTAGGGGGACTAGGTGGAGAGACCCAGTACTTC,CASSLGGLGGETQYF
NA,TRBJ1-4,TRBV7-9,NA,TGTGCCAGCAGCCCGGCAGCGGGGCCGGGGGAAAAACTGTTTTTT,CASSPAAGPGEKLFF
NA,TRBJ2-7,TRBV4-3,NA,TGCGCCAGCAGCCAAGAGTCAGGCCCCCCCCAAAGCTCCTACGAGCAGTACTTC,CASSQESGPPQSSYEQYF
NA,TRBJ1-1,TRBV5-4,NA,TGTGCCAGCACCCCTGGGGGAGGGCTGAACACTGAAGCTTTCTTT,CASTPGGGLNTEAFF
NA,TRBJ2-2,TRBV5-1,NA,TGCGCCAGCAGACAGGGTGCCGGGGAGCTGTTTTTT,CASRQGAGELFF
few,TRBJ1-1,TRBV6-5,NA,TGTGCCAGCAACCGCGCGACAGGGAACACTGAAGCTTTCTTT,CASNRATGNTEAFF
NA,TRBJ2-3,TRBV6-5,NA,TGTGCCAGCAGGTCGAGCACAGATACGCAGTATTTT,CASRSSTDTQYF
NA,TRBJ2-1,TRBV29-1,NA,TGCAGCGTCGTCATCGGGAATGAGCAGTTCTTC,CSVVIGNEQFF
NA,TRBJ2-5,TRBV29-1,TRBD1,TGCAGCGTTGAGGGACAGTTAGAGACCCAGTACTTC,CSVEGQLETQYF
NA,TRBJ2-1,TRBV5-1,TRBD2,TGCGCCAGCAGCCCGGGACTAGCGGGGGGCTTCAGCTCCTACAATGAGCAGTTCTTC,CASSPGLAGGFSSYNEQFF
NA,TRBJ2-3,TRBV7-2,TRBD1,TGTGCCAGCAGCCAACGACAGGGACGGACAGATACGCAGTATTTT,CASSQRQGRTDTQYF
NA,TRBJ2-2,TRBV9,TRBD2,TGTGCCAGCAGCCCCCCCCTGGGACTAGCGGGGGTCACCGGGGAGCTGTTTTTT,CASSPPLGLAGVTGELFF
NA,TRBJ2-3,TRBV19,TRBD1,TGTGCCAGTAGTGAGACAGGGGCGAGGACAGATACGCAGTATTTT,CASSETGARTDTQYF